This TCR beta chain is from a study of T cells in Graves' hyperthyroidism and ophthalmopathy. Study as a whole: Initial diagnosis, before any treatment, was when peripheral blood was collected.

Regions amplified from RNA transcripts were the TCR beta CDR3 regions. Primed by the HTBI set, a first-round RT-PCR was run on the TCR CDR3. MiXCR, run by TCRdb on the multiplex PCR reads, gives a single entry per CDR3 protein. The profile covers roughly 840,000 distinct CDR3 sequences, with over 35% appearing a single time and 7.5% to 9.5% taken by the ten largest. These patients, aged 18 to 65, had recently diagnosed hyperthyroidism lasting under 2 months. A patient was excluded if there was uncontrolled infection, other autoimmune disease, pregnancy or lactation. Study findings and constraints: The model forecast ophthalmopathy, anticipating it by a median around 6.5 months before onset.

Points on this clonotype: Its cognate antigen is unknown. One end of the junction does not line up with germline, which may come from a read error.

Germline V gene lookup returns CDR1 WSHSY and CDR2 SAAADI. CDR3 length: 15 residues. V is TRBV10-2 and J is TRBJ1-5, with 10 bases matching TRBD1. The sample was blood. The TCR comes from a man aged 18 to 30 with Graves' hyperthyroidism. CDR3 protein: CASSGTGDSDQPQHF. The CDR3, as DNA: TGCGCCAGCAGCGGGACAGGGGATAGCGATCAGCCCCAGCATTTT.